These 20 T cell receptor beta chains came from one sample sequenced in a study of cytomegalovirus exposure and HLA in healthy donors. A multiplex PCR was run with 60 Vbeta primers and 13 Jbeta primers. Sequencing was performed with immunoSEQ multiplex PCR; in TCRdb, only in-frame clones are kept and a portion is missing. Of 150,000 to 200,000 clones listed, almost 85% are singletons. The sample was PBMCs. The source of these receptors is a boy between 10 and 17 years old in good health and CMV-seronegative.

This clone was seen more than once but under ten times. The gene calls are TRBV7-6 and TRBJ2-5, with 7 bases lining up with TRBD1. Judging by the DNA end, TRBJ2-7 fits better; the J call may be wrong. This CDR3 spans 16 amino acids. Germline V gene lookup returns CDR1 SGHVS and CDR2 FNYEAQ. The CDR3: CASSLSSGQRPYEQYF. DNA for the CDR3: TGTGCCAGCAGCTTATCGTCGGGACAGAGACCCTACGAGCAGTACTTC.

The chain combines TRBV11-1 with TRBJ2-1; D may be TRBD2 (6 bases). Germline CDR1 is SGHAT and CDR2 is FQDESV (reference sequence). The V end was cut by 2 bases, the J end by 6 bases, with 14 bases between. This CDR3 is built from 15 residues. This chain's CDR3 is CASSLRSMGLNEQFF. The CDR3 DNA reads TGTGCCAGCAGCTTACGTAGTATGGGACTCAATGAGCAGTTCTTC.

The J gene is TRBJ2-1, the V gene TRBV5-1; D is possibly TRBD2 (5 bases). The CDR3 covers 16 residues. V was trimmed by 4 bases and J by 7 bases, leaving 21 bases between them. In germline, CDR1 is SGHRS, CDR2 YFSETQ. The CDR3 here is CASSLMSGSSWNEQFF. CDR3 in DNA: TGCGCCAGCAGCCTGATGTCGGGCTCTAGCTGGAATGAGCAGTTCTTC.

This clone was observed a handful of times. V gene TRBV2 combines with J gene TRBJ2-6; 8 bases are shared with TRBD1. Germline V gene sequence: CDR1 SNHLY, CDR2 FYNNEI. V shed 7 bases, J shed 3 bases, and the junction held 8 bases outside the gene matches. This CDR3 contains 16 residues. The CDR3 here is CASTRTGIGGANVLTF. The DNA for the CDR3 is TGTGCCAGCACAAGGACAGGGATAGGTGGGGCCAACGTCCTGACTTTC.

The gene calls are TRBV2 and TRBJ2-7, with TRBD2 as a possible D gene (6 bases). The CDR3 has 14 residues. Germline CDR1 is SNHLY and CDR2 is FYNNEI. Deletions cut 6 bases from V and 1 base from J, with 13 bases between. CDR3 loop: CASRRDEKSYEQYF. The DNA for the CDR3 is TGTGCCAGCAGGCGGGACGAAAAATCCTACGAGCAGTACTTC. Supplemented by reference TRBV2 and TRBJ2-7, the full variable domain reads EPEVTQTPSHQVTQMGQEVILRCVPISNHLYFYWYRQILGQKVEFLVSFYNNEISEKSEIFDDQFSVERPDGSNFTLKIRSTKLEDSAMYFCASRRDEKSYEQYFGPGTRLTVT.

The chain combines TRBV2 with TRBJ2-5, with D possibly TRBD1 on 6 matching bases. Germline assignment: CDR1 SNHLY and CDR2 FYNNEI. This CDR3 region has 14 residues. V lost 7 bases to trimming and J lost 2 bases, with 14 bases between them. CDR3 sequence (DNA): TGTGCCAGCAACCAAGTCAGGGGACAAGAGACCCAGTACTTC. It codes for CASNQVRGQETQYF.

The chain uses TRBV5-1 and TRBJ2-7; 11 bases map to TRBD1. V lost 2 bases and J lost 4; bases outside the gene matches: 8. CDR1 is SGHRS, CDR2 YFSETQ, per germline. CDR3 length equals 16 residues. The CDR3 DNA is TGCGCCAGCAGCTTAGGCGGGACAGGGGGGCTGTACGAGCAGTACTTC. Its translation: CASSLGGTGGLYEQYF.

This chain links TRBV6-1 with TRBJ1-2; perhaps TRBD1 as D (5 bases). The V and J ends lost 8 bases and 1 base respectively, with 17 bases between them. CDR1 is MNHNS and CDR2 is SASEGT in the germline V gene. The CDR3 spans 15 residues. The CDR3 loop is CASEKGPGDNYGYTF. The CDR3, as DNA: TGTGCCAGCGAGAAGGGGCCAGGTGATAACTATGGCTACACCTTC.

The chain couples TRBV27 to TRBJ1-5, with 7 bases aligning to TRBD1. Germline V CDR1 and CDR2: MNHEY, SMNVEV (reference sequence). The junction had 11 bases not matched to a gene; V was cut back by 6 bases and J by 0 bases. The CDR3 extends over 17 amino acids. CDR3 in amino acids: CASRPGTARDSNQPQHF. The CDR3 DNA follows: TGTGCCAGCAGACCCGGGACAGCTCGAGATAGCAATCAGCCCCAGCATTTT.

The rearrangement uses TRBV11-3 and TRBJ2-2; TRBD2 aligns across 14 bases. The trim removed 5 bases at V and 7 bases at J, leaving 6 bases unmatched. The CDR3 is 16 residues long. Germline V gene lookup returns CDR1 SGHNT and CDR2 YENEEA. The CDR3 coding sequence is TGTGCCAGCAGCGGCGGGACTAGCGGGAGTGGCGGGGAGCTGTTTTTT. It yields the protein CASSGGTSGSGGELFF.

This chain connects TRBV6-5 to TRBJ2-3, with a possible D match to TRBD1 (7 bases). Germline CDR1 is MNHEY and CDR2 is SVGAGI. The CDR3 runs to 15 residues. Deletions cut 5 bases from V and 1 base from J, with 13 bases between. The CDR3 reads CASSGRGTGTDTQYF. The CDR3 coding sequence is TGTGCCAGCAGTGGACGCGGGACAGGCACAGATACGCAGTATTTT.

This rearrangement joins TRBV27 to TRBJ2-2, with D possibly being TRBD2 (7 bases). Germline CDR1 reads MNHEY; CDR2 reads SMNVEV (reference sequence). The CDR3 length is 16 residues. Trimming removed 3 bases from V and 6 bases from J, with 17 bases in between. CDR3 in amino acids: CASSLIVRGGSGELFF. CDR3 nucleotide sequence: TGTGCCAGCAGTTTGATTGTCAGGGGAGGGTCCGGGGAGCTGTTTTTT.

V gene TRBV27 combines with J gene TRBJ1-5; no reliable D call. Trimming left V 4 bases short and J 1 base short, with 8 bases between. CDR1 is MNHEY, CDR2 SMNVEV, per germline (reference sequence). This CDR3 comprises 14 residues. Written as DNA, the CDR3 is TGTGCCAGCAGTTCTATGCGGAGCAATCAGCCCCAGCATTTT. Its translation: CASSSMRSNQPQHF.

The CDR3, as DNA: TGTGCCAGCAGTGCCCACAGGGGAGGAGACTATGGCTACACCTTC. Protein product: CASSAHRGGDYGYTF. The genes are TRBV28 and TRBJ1-2, with 7 nucleotides matching TRBD1. Per the germline V gene, CDR1 is MDHEN and CDR2 is SYDVKM. The trim removed 5 bases at V and 3 bases at J, leaving 9 bases unmatched. The CDR3 is made up of 15 amino acids.

This clone was observed a few times. This rearrangement joins TRBV6-5 to TRBJ1-2, with TRBD1 as a possible D gene (5 bases). Trimming pared 2 bases from V and 1 base from J, leaving 8 bases between. The CDR3 covers 14 residues. The V gene's germline CDR1 is MNHEY and CDR2 SVGAGI. The chain's CDR3 is CASSYLDSNYGYTF. In DNA, the CDR3 is TGTGCCAGCAGTTACCTAGACAGTAACTATGGCTACACCTTC.

The chain joins TRBV18 to TRBJ2-7; 11 bases are shared with TRBD2. This CDR3 has 14 residues. Germline values: CDR1 KGHSH, CDR2 LQKENI. The junction had 2 bases not matched to a gene; V was cut back by 3 bases and J by 4 bases. The chain's CDR3 is CASSPGTSGYEQYF. CDR3 DNA sequence: TGTGCCAGCTCACCTGGGACTAGCGGTTACGAGCAGTACTTC.

The V call is TRBV4-1, the J call TRBJ2-7; TRBD2 matches 11 bases. CDR3 length equals 16 residues. V lost 1 base, J lost 6 bases, and 8 bases stayed unmatched. The germline V gene has CDR1 MGHRA and CDR2 YSYEKL. The CDR3 DNA is TGCGCCAGCAGCCAAGGATCTCTAGCGGGAGGAGGCGAGCAGTACTTC. Amino acids: CASSQGSLAGGGEQYF.

The chain uses TRBV27 and TRBJ2-7; a weak D match, TRBD1 (5 bases). The CDR3 loop spans 13 amino acids. Between the trimmed V and J ends, which lost 5 bases and 0 bases, there was a span of 8 bases. The germline CDR1 and CDR2 sequences are MNHEY and SMNVEV (reference sequence). CDR3 sequence reads: CASSGDSSYEQYF. CDR3 nucleotide sequence: TGTGCCAGCAGTGGAGACAGCTCCTACGAGCAGTACTTC.

V is TRBV11-2 and J is TRBJ2-7; D gene unclear. The CDR3 has 13 amino acids. Between the trimmed V and J ends, which lost 5 bases and 8 bases, there was a span of 16 bases. In germline, CDR1 is SGHAT, CDR2 FQNNGV. CDR3 DNA: TGTGCCAGCAGCCCCGATGGTAGGAGTAAGCAGTACTTC. This encodes CASSPDGRSKQYF.

V gene TRBV30 combines with J gene TRBJ1-1; D not resolved. The CDR3 is 12 residues long. CDR1 and CDR2 (germline): GTSNPN, SVGIG (reference sequence). V was cut by 0 bases and J by 5 bases, with 7 bases left in between. The CDR3 DNA sequence: TGTGCCTGGAGTGTACGGGTTACTGAAGCTTTCTTT. Its translation: CAWSVRVTEAFF.